This T cell receptor (beta chain) was recovered during a study of blood T cell repertoires in COVID-19. In the study overall: Acute-phase and convalescent COVID-19 samples originated in the United States, Italy and Spain. The cDNA or gDNA used as material had been derived from T cells, B-cell-depleted T cells, or PBMCs.

The authors' processing: Cell counts per sample came from amplifying reference gene primers. Sequenced by immunoSEQ multiplex PCR; TCRdb stores in-frame clones only, minus some. V, J and clone size were drawn from that table, and D and trimming were deduced from the DNA. This sample has approximately 150,000 clones; around 90% occur once, and the top ten carry around 1.6%. This clone has just one count. CDR1 SGHTA and CDR2 FQGNSA come from the germline V gene. The junction had 2 bases not matched to a gene; V was cut back by 3 bases and J by 6 bases. This CDR3 is built from 14 residues. The J gene is TRBJ1-6, the V gene TRBV7-2, with 7 bases fitting TRBD1. This receptor was taken from a human donor in a cohort sampled during active COVID-19. Input material: peripheral blood. In DNA form, the CDR3 reads TGTGCCAGCAGCTTCGGGACAGTTAATTCACCCCTCCACTTT. It yields the protein CASSFGTVNSPLHF.